A selection of T cell receptor beta chains follows, all from one sample in a study of blood T cell repertoires in COVID-19. Sequenced by immunoSEQ multiplex PCR; TCRdb stores in-frame clones only, minus some. The sample has 130,000 to 150,000 clones; nearly 90% are singletons. The sample consisted of peripheral blood. The origin of the receptors is a man in his 70s with acute or convalescent COVID-19. CDR3s include the opening cysteine and the closing phenylalanine or tryptophan.

J gene | V gene | CDR3 protein
TRBJ1-3 | TRBV7-9 | CASRTGGINTIYF
TRBJ2-5 | TRBV6-1 | CASSETRGGKTQYF
TRBJ2-3 | TRBV7-9 | CASSLGGRATDTQYF
TRBJ2-5 | TRBV7-9 | CASGGRGSETQYF
TRBJ2-1 | TRBV11-3 | CASSPGFNSYNEQFF
TRBJ2-3 | TRBV21-1 | CASAPLNF
TRBJ2-3 | TRBV9 | CASSVEGAASTDTQYF
TRBJ1-6 | TRBV5-1 | CASSAVFGQSLHF
TRBJ2-3 | TRBV12-3/TRBV12-4 | CASARGSTDTQYF
TRBJ1-2 | TRBV28 | CASSKNGGTYGYTF
TRBJ2-5 | TRBV3-1/TRBV3-2 | CASSQGEFSARQYF
TRBJ1-1 | TRBV30 | CAWSPRGEAEAFF
TRBJ2-2 | TRBV5-1 | CASSPRFGDTGELFF
TRBJ2-2 | TRBV9 | CASSPSEGAWTSPGELFF
TRBJ2-1 | TRBV7-9 | CASSLGASSYNEQFF
TRBJ2-1 | TRBV6-6 | CASSYGGGPYNEQFF
TRBJ2-2 | TRBV5-4 | CASSRPGGAPTGELFF
TRBJ2-2 | TRBV6-2/TRBV6-3 | CASSLLASGLFGELFF
TRBJ2-7 | TRBV27 | CASSARDRGPEQYF
TRBJ2-5 | TRBV3-1/TRBV3-2 | CASSPDEVPETQYF
TRBJ2-2 | TRBV3-1/TRBV3-2 | CASSRRVAGGPGELFF
TRBJ2-7 | TRBV6-5 | CASSWSGGTSYEQYF
TRBJ2-2 | TRBV7-9 | CASSEDAGGHGELFF
TRBJ2-7 | TRBV28 | CASSFKGDEQYF
TRBJ2-7 | TRBV7-7 | CASSGGAYEQYF
TRBJ2-4 | TRBV5-4 | CASSPQGAGRRDIQYF
TRBJ2-1 | TRBV19 | CASKTLAGGRDEQFF
TRBJ1-2 | TRBV28 | CASSLGRAGGGYTF
TRBJ2-3 | TRBV9 | CASSAGYRGGVTDTQYF
TRBJ1-2 | TRBV14 | CASSHEGQGYTGYTF
TRBJ2-3 | TRBV5-1 | CASWDISTDTQYF
TRBJ1-2 | TRBV19 | CASSIDLTGQGPTDYGYTF
TRBJ2-6 | TRBV5-1 | CASSSQGGSGANVLTF
TRBJ1-3 | TRBV9 | CASSVTGLFGNTIYF
TRBJ1-4 | TRBV10-3 | CAISATGPGEKLFF
TRBJ2-1 | TRBV10-3 | CATGGGGEQFF
TRBJ1-5 | TRBV12-3/TRBV12-4 | CASGTLQPQHF
TRBJ2-4 | TRBV6-5 | CASTGGPAKNIQYF
TRBJ1-6 | TRBV2 | CASSGQGIRNSPLHF